The clone carrying this T cell receptor beta chain was seen ten or more times. What it binds is unknown. This specimen belongs to a study of T cells in Graves' hyperthyroidism and ophthalmopathy. Across the study: Prior to any treatment, at the point of initial diagnosis, peripheral blood was collected. Findings and caveats of the study: Most expanded thyroid clonotypes above 0.001 also appeared in blood.

Reasons for excluding patients were uncontrolled infection, other autoimmune disease, pregnancy or lactation. In making diagnoses, clinical symptoms, serum thyroxine and TRAb, thyroid ultrasound and orbital computed tomography were all used. Authors of the study amplified TCR beta CDR3 regions from RNA transcripts. In the first-round RT-PCR of the TCR CDR3, the HTBI primer set was used. TCRdb reprocessed the multiplex PCR reads with MiXCR, giving one entry per CDR3 protein. The sample holds about 320,000 distinct CDR3 sequences, roughly 15% seen once. The receptor comes from a young man with Graves' hyperthyroidism. Sample: blood.

CDR3 bases: TGTGCCAGCAGCCAAGCTTTAGCGGGAGGGTTCGTGGATACGCAGTATTTT. It is translated as CASSQALAGGFVDTQYF. The chain carries TRBV3-1 and TRBJ2-3; TRBD2 matches 11 bases. Germline V gene sequence: CDR1 LGHDT, CDR2 YNNKEL (reference sequence). The CDR3 is 17 amino acids. V lost 1 base to trimming and J lost 6 bases; unmatched junction nucleotides: 9.